Below, 18 T cell receptor beta chains from the same sample are listed, as sequenced in a study of cytomegalovirus exposure and HLA in healthy donors. In the PCR, 60 Vbeta and 13 Jbeta primers were used. This table comes from immunoSEQ multiplex PCR, and its TCRdb copy is limited to in-frame clones, with some not included. Of 75,000 to 90,000 clones in the sample, around 85% were seen once. Sequencing was done on a sample of PBMCs. The receptors stem from a human donor in good health.

As for this clone: This sample also contains other DNA sequences that code for the same CDR3. The V gene is TRBV6-1, the J gene TRBJ2-3; 9 bases match TRBD1. After removal of 10 bases from V and 5 bases from J, the junction contained 13 bases not matched to a gene. Germline V gene lookup returns CDR1 MNHNS and CDR2 SASEGT. The CDR3 sequence is 15 residues long. CDR3 DNA sequence: TGTGCCAACACTCCTAACAGGGGGCGCGTAGATACGCAGTATTTT. Its protein is CANTPNRGRVDTQYF.

V and J are TRBV30 and TRBJ1-6, with a possible D match to TRBD1 (5 bases). There are 18 residues in the CDR3. Germline CDR1 is GTSNPN and CDR2 is SVGIG (reference sequence). The V end lost 0 bases, the J end lost 0 bases, and 15 bases lay between the germline ends. The CDR3 DNA is TGTGCCTGGAGTGTAGGGCCTACAGGTAGCTCCTATAATTCACCCCTCCACTTT. Its protein is CAWSVGPTGSSYNSPLHF.

This chain links TRBV12-2 with TRBJ2-4; the D call of TRBD1 is as the table states it, not checked on the DNA. TRBV12-2 is tagged as a pseudogene. The CDR3 is 19 amino acids. CDR3 sequence reads: CASRNPGQGLRVAKNIQYF. For the CDR3, the DNA is TGTGCAAGTCGCAATCCGGGACAGGGTCTTCGAGTAGCCAAAAACATTCAGTACTTC.

V usage is TRBV18 and J usage is TRBJ2-1, with 7 positions matching TRBD1. The CDR3 contains 16 residues. Losses at the gene ends were 0 bases for V and 1 base for J; bases not matched to a gene: 3. Per germline, CDR1 KGHSH and CDR2 LQKENI. The CDR3 nucleotides are TGTGCCAGCTCACCACCGGACAGGAAATCCTACAATGAGCAGTTCTTC. The encoded protein is CASSPPDRKSYNEQFF.

The rearrangement uses TRBV18 and TRBJ1-5; TRBD1 might be the D (5 bases). This CDR3 region has 14 residues. The germline V and J ends were trimmed by 8 bases and 0 bases, with 11 bases remaining between them. The germline gives CDR1 KGHSH, CDR2 LQKENI. CDR3 loop: CASAGGTSNQPQHF. The CDR3 coding sequence is TGTGCCAGCGCGGGGGGGACTAGCAATCAGCCCCAGCATTTT.

The J gene is TRBJ2-5, the V gene TRBV28, with 10 bases fitting TRBD2. Trimming removed 7 bases from V and 4 bases from J; junction bases left unmatched: 9. Germline CDR1 MDHEN, CDR2 SYDVKM. CDR3 size: 15 residues. CDR3 coding DNA: TGTGCCAGCACCCAGCGGGGGGGCCCGGGAGAGACCCAGTACTTC. Translated, it gives CASTQRGGPGETQYF.

In this sample, this clone turned up a few times. The gene calls are TRBV5-4 and TRBJ1-1; 7 bases are shared with TRBD1. Germline V gene lookup returns CDR1 SGHNT and CDR2 YYREEE (reference sequence). The CDR3 is 14 amino acids. After removal of 4 bases from V and 4 bases from J, the junction contained 7 bases not matched to a gene. CDR3 region: CASSTTGTGTEAFF. The CDR3 DNA is TGTGCCAGCAGCACGACAGGGACCGGCACTGAAGCTTTCTTT.

The chain links TRBV5-1 to TRBJ2-5, with 9 bases identical to TRBD2. Per the germline V gene, CDR1 is SGHRS and CDR2 is YFSETQ. This CDR3 comprises 19 residues. The ends lost 4 bases at V and 5 bases at J; junction bases unmatched: 21. CDR3 sequence reads: CASSRGGFRSGGPRETQYF. The CDR3 DNA is TGCGCCAGCAGCCGAGGGGGATTCCGGAGCGGGGGGCCTCGGGAGACCCAGTACTTC.

The V gene is TRBV4-1, the J gene TRBJ2-1; no definite D call. The CDR3 is 15 amino acids. The germline V gene encodes CDR1 MGHRA and CDR2 YSYEKL. V was trimmed by 1 base and J by 2 bases, leaving 9 bases between them. CDR3 sequence: CASSQVELTYNEQFF. DNA of the CDR3: TGCGCCAGCAGCCAAGTAGAGTTAACCTACAATGAGCAGTTCTTC.

The V and J genes are TRBV4-3 and TRBJ1-1; D not certain. V lost 1 base and J 4 bases, leaving 13 bases between the germline ends. There are 15 residues in the CDR3. Germline lookup yields CDR1 LGHNA and CDR2 YSLEER. This CDR3 reads CASSQGTMGSTEAFF. As DNA, the CDR3 is TGCGCCAGCAGCCAAGGGACTATGGGGAGCACTGAAGCTTTCTTT.

J is TRBJ2-5 and V is TRBV6-1, with 12 bases lining up with TRBD2. The CDR3 has 16 amino acids. The V and J ends lost 4 bases and 1 base, in that order; junction bases with no gene match: 4. CDR1 MNHNS and CDR2 SASEGT come from the germline V gene. CDR3 amino acids: CASSASSGGAQETQYF. DNA for the CDR3: TGTGCCAGCAGTGCATCTAGCGGGGGGGCCCAAGAGACCCAGTACTTC.

The V gene is TRBV4-1, the J gene TRBJ2-7; a weak D match, TRBD2 (5 bases). Germline V CDR1 and CDR2: MGHRA, YSYEKL. V dropped 1 base and J dropped 0 bases, with 10 bases sitting between them. The CDR3 consists of 15 residues. The CDR3, as DNA: TGCGCCAGCAGCCAAGCGGACTGCCACTCCTACGAGCAGTACTTC. Translated: CASSQADCHSYEQYF.

V usage is TRBV4-1 and J usage is TRBJ2-7; 9 bases line up with TRBD1. The CDR3 is 15 residues long. V trimming: 3 bases; J trimming: 1 base; junction bases outside the gene matches: 4. Germline assignment: CDR1 MGHRA and CDR2 YSYEKL. CDR3 region: CASSQAGTGSYEQYF. The CDR3 DNA is TGCGCCAGCAGCCAGGCCGGGACAGGGTCCTACGAGCAGTACTTC.

The chain couples TRBV27 to TRBJ1-1; no reliable D call. V lost 2 bases to trimming and J lost 6 bases, with 10 bases between them. Germline loops: CDR1 MNHEY, CDR2 SMNVEV (reference sequence). This CDR3 comprises 13 residues. CDR3 in amino acids: CASSLARRSEAFF. Here the CDR3 DNA reads TGTGCCAGCAGTTTAGCCCGGCGGTCTGAAGCTTTCTTT.

The gene calls are TRBV7-9 and TRBJ2-7, with 7 bases that match TRBD2. CDR3 size: 14 residues. Germline CDR1 reads SEHNR; CDR2 reads FQNEAQ (reference sequence). V dropped 4 bases and J dropped 4; count of bases not matched to a gene: 7. CDR3 coding DNA: TGTGCCAGCAGCTCCGGGACTAACCTGTACGAGCAGTACTTC. This translates into CASSSGTNLYEQYF.

The chain combines TRBV6-4 with TRBJ2-2; D perhaps matches TRBD2 (5 bases). The CDR3 consists of 13 residues. V shed 3 bases and J shed 3 bases, with 5 bases lying between them. Germline CDR1 reads MRHNA; CDR2 reads SNTAGT. The CDR3 reads CASSERDTGELFF. CDR3 in DNA: TGTGCCAGCAGTGAGAGGGACACCGGGGAGCTGTTTTTT.

The V and J genes are TRBV27 and TRBJ1-4; D remains unclear. The V gene's germline CDR1 is MNHEY and CDR2 SMNVEV (reference sequence). CDR3 length equals 16 residues. The V and J ends lost 2 bases and 0 bases respectively, with 10 bases between them. CDR3 sequence reads: CASSLGPSATNEKLFF. In DNA form, the CDR3 reads TGTGCCAGCAGTTTAGGGCCCTCCGCAACTAATGAAAAACTGTTTTTT. Full variable domain (rest looked up from reference TRBV27 and TRBJ1-4): EAQVTQNPRYLITVTGKKLTVTCSQNMNHEYMSWYRQDPGLGLRQIYYSMNVEVTDKGDVPEGYKVSRKEKRNFPLILESPSPNQTSLYFCASSLGPSATNEKLFFGSGTQLSVL.

Only a few counts were recorded for this clone. The V and J genes are TRBV19 and TRBJ1-2, with D tentatively TRBD1 (5 bases). Trimming stripped 5 bases from V and 6 bases from J, with 16 bases between. This CDR3 has 14 residues. Germline CDR1 LNHDA, CDR2 SQIVND (reference sequence). CDR3 sequence reads: CASSPGPGSNGYTF. CDR3 DNA: TGTGCCAGTAGTCCAGGGCCCGGCTCCAATGGCTACACCTTC.